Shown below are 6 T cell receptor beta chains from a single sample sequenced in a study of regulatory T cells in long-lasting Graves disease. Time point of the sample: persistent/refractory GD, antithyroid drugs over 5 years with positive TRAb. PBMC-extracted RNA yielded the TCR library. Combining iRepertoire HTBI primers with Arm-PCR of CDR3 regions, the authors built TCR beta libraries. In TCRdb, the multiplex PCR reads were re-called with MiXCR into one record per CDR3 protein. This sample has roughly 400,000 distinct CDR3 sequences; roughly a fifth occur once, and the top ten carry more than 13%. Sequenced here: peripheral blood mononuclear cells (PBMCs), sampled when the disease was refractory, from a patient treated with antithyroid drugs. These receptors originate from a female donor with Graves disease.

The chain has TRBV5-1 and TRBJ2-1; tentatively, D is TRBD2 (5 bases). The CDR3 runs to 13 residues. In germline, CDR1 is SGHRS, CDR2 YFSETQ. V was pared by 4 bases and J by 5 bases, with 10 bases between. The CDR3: CASSTTRDNEQFF. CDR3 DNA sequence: TGCGCCAGCAGCACCACTAGGGACAATGAGCAGTTCTTC.

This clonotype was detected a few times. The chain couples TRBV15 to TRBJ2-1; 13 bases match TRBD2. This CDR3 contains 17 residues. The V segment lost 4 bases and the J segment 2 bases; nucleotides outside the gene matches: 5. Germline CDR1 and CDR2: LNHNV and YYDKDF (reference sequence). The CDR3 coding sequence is TGTGCCACCAGCACACGTGGACTAGCGGGAGCCTACAATGAGCAGTTCTTC. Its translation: CATSTRGLAGAYNEQFF.

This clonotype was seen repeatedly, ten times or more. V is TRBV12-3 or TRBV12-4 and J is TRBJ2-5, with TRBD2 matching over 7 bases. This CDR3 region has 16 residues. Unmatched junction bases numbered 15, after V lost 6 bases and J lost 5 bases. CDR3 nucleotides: TGTGCCAGCAGCAGCAGACTAGCCCCCTCTAGGGAGACCCAGTACTTC. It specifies CASSSRLAPSRETQYF.

The CDR3 loop reads CSIGGMGQGAPGELFF. As DNA, the CDR3 is TGCAGCATCGGTGGGATGGGACAGGGGGCCCCCGGGGAGCTGTTTTTT. The chain links TRBV29-1 to TRBJ2-2, with 12 bases aligning to TRBD1. Germline-derived CDR1 and CDR2 are SQVTM and ANQGSEA. This CDR3 has 16 residues. Trimming removed 8 bases from V and 6 bases from J; junction bases left unmatched: 13.

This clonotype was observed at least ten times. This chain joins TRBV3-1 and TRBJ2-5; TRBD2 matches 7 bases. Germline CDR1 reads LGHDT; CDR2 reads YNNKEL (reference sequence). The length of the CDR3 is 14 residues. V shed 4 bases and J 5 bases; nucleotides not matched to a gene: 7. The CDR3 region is CASSPRLARETQYF. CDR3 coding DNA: TGTGCCAGCAGCCCCCGACTAGCTAGGGAGACCCAGTACTTC.

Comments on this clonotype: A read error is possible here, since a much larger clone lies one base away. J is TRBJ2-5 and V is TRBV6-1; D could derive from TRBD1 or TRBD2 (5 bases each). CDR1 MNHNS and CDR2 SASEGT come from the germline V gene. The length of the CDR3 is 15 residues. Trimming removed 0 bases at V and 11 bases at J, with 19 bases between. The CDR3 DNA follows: TGTGCCAGCAGTGAAGCGCTTCGGGACGTCTACGGGCAGTACTTC. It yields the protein CASSEALRDVYGQYF.